This T cell receptor beta chain was retrieved from a study of human T cells and chemical hapten exposure. About the study: Sensitizing treatment utilized 2% DPC over a 2 cm by 2 cm portion of upper inner arm skin. The upper back received 0.01% DPC by patch testing, with results read at 6 days. Small volume differences among pooled libraries mainly caused per-sample TCR yield variation.

The time point was: pre-sensitization, week 0. The treatment: therapeutic diphenylcyclopropenone sensitization with weekly scalp DPC. The total RNA was obtained from whole blood that was not fractionated. Suited to DPC and affected by alopecia, the donors ranged from 18 to 70 years old. TCRdb re-called the RACE reads with MiXCR, one entry per CDR3 protein. The sample records approximately 32,000 distinct CDR3 sequences, approximately 12% being singletons. At least ten counts were recorded for this clonotype. Germline V CDR1 and CDR2: SGHVS, FQNEAQ. The CDR3 runs to 14 residues. V shed 7 bases and J shed 5 bases, with 17 bases lying between them.

Sample: whole blood, taken in connection with sensitization to the hapten diphenylcyclopropenone (DPC). The clonotype originates from a woman aged 40 to 50 with alopecia areata. Some clones in this sample may be carry-over from other donors' samples. V is TRBV7-8 and J is TRBJ1-2; possibly TRBD1 for D (6 bases). CDR3 nucleotide sequence: TGTGCCAGCACCACCAACAGGGAGGGTTATGGCTACACCTTC. This translates into CASTTNREGYGYTF.